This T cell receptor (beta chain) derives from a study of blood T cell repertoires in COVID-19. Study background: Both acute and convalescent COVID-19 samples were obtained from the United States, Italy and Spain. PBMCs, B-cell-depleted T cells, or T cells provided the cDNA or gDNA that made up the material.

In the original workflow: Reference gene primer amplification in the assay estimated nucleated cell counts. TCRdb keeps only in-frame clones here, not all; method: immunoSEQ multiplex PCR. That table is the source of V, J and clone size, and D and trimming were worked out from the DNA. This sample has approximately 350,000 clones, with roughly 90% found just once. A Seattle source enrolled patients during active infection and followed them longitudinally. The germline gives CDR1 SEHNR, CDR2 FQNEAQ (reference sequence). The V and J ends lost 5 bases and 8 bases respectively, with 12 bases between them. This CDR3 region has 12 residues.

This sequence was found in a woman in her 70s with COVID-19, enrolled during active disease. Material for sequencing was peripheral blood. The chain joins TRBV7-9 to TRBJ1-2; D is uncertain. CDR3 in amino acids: CASSGEVYGYTF. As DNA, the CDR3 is TGTGCCAGCAGCGGGGAGGTTTACGGCTACACCTTC.